Listed here is a single T cell receptor (beta chain). Its antigen is not known. This record comes from a study of T cell repertoires in cytomegalovirus infection. Study-wide background: Indications came from public TCR beta signatures; they pointed to CMV infection and to a matching HLA type. Regarding the study as a whole: The ex vivo response was dominated by HLA-C-restricted CMV-specific TCR beta clonotypes.

One entry per CDR3 protein results from TCRdb running MiXCR on the reads. Here the sample spans 150,000 to 200,000 distinct CDR3 sequences, roughly 27% being singletons. The CDR3 runs to 17 residues. The V and J ends lost 0 bases and 3 bases, in that order; junction bases with no gene match: 8. Germline-derived CDR1 and CDR2 are SGHAT and FQNNGV. This receptor was obtained from a human donor in good health (CMV status not recorded). Some clones in this sample may be carry-over from other donors' samples. The chain carries TRBV11-2 and TRBJ2-7, with 10 nucleotides matching TRBD1. The sample comprised PBMCs. CDR3 nucleotide sequence: TGTGCCAGCAGCTTAGACCTAGGTAGGACAGGGGGCTACGAGCAGTACTTC. This codes for CASSLDLGRTGGYEQYF.